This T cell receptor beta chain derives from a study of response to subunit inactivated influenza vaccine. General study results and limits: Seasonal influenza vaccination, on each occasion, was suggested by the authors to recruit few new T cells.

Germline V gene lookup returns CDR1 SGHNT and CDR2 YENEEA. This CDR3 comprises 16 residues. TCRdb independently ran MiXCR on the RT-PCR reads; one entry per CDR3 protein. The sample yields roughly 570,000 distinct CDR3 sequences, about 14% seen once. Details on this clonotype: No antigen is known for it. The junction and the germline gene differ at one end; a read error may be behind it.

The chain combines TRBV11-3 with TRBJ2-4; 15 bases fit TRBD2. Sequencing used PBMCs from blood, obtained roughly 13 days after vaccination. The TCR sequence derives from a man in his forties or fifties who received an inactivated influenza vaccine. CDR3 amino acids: CTSSPGLAGGENIQYF. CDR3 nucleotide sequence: TGTACCAGCAGCCCAGGACTAGCGGGAGGGGAAAACATTCAGTACTTC.